The rows below give T cell receptor beta chains drawn from one sample of a study of Graves' ophthalmopathy and Graves' hyperthyroidism. From the multiplex PCR reads, TCRdb called clonotypes with MiXCR, one entry per CDR3 protein. This sample has more than 1,000,000 distinct CDR3 sequences; 35% to 40% occur once, and the top ten carry 8.5% to 14%. Sequenced material: peripheral blood or thyroid tissue (not recorded which). Receptors originate from an adult man with Graves' hyperthyroidism. Each CDR3 is given with its conserved first and last residue. D genes are given only for firm matches. Size is omitted from some rows. Given values are once, few, many or a class for expanded clones.

j_call d_call v_call clone_size cdr3_length cdr3_aa cdr3_nt
TRBJ1-2 TRBD1 TRBV9 many 14 CASCCLGQDYGYTF TGTGCCAGCTGTTGTCTGGGACAGGACTATGGCTACACCTTC
TRBJ2-5 . TRBV2 few 14 CASSLGGAGVAQYF TGTGCCAGCAGTTTAGGAGGGGCCGGGGTTGCCCAGTACTTC
TRBJ1-2 . TRBV7-9 few 13 CASSPRPIYGYTF TGTGCCAGCAGCCCCCGTCCTATCTACGGCTACACCTTC
TRBJ1-1 TRBD1 TRBV19 many 14 CASSDRAGDTEAFF TGTGCCAGTAGCGACAGGGCCGGTGACACTGAAGCTTTCTTT
TRBJ2-2 . TRBV9 . 15 CASNQGPGVTGELFF TGTGCCAGCAACCAGGGGCCCGGGGTTACCGGGGAGCTGTTTTTT
TRBJ1-5 . TRBV7-2 many 15 CASSPGPYSNQPQHF TGTGCCAGCAGCCCAGGACCTTATAGCAATCAGCCCCAGCATTTT
TRBJ1-3 . TRBV7-9 . 17 CASSLRPGPLAGNTRYF TGTGCCAGCAGCTTAAGACCGGGACCCCTCGCGGGAAACACCAGATATTTT
TRBJ1-4 . TRBV7-2 few 16 CASSAIRWGSDEKLFF TGTGCCAGCAGCGCGATTCGGTGGGGATCGGATGAAAAACTGTTTTTT
TRBJ2-2 TRBD1 TRBV20-1 few 15 CSANPGTANTGELFF TGCAGTGCTAACCCCGGGACAGCGAACACCGGGGAGCTGTTTTTT
TRBJ2-7 . TRBV10-3 few 13 CASSERGADEQYF TGTGCCAGCAGTGAACGGGGTGCCGACGAGCAGTACTTC
TRBJ2-7 TRBD1 TRBV20-1 many 13 CSTSGQGPFEQYF TGCAGTACCTCGGGACAGGGTCCGTTCGAGCAGTACTTC
TRBJ2-5 TRBD1 TRBV20-1 . 14 CSAMTGQKQETQYF TGCAGTGCTATGACGGGACAGAAGCAAGAGACCCAGTACTTC
TRBJ2-5 . TRBV7-9 . 14 CASSDRGREETQYF TGTGCCAGCTCCGACCGTGGCAGAGAGGAGACCCAGTACTTC
TRBJ2-7 TRBD2 TRBV6-1 . 15 CASNTGTSGSSEQYF TGTGCCAGCAACACCGGGACTAGCGGGAGTAGTGAGCAGTACTTC
TRBJ1-5 TRBD1 TRBV10-3 many 14 CAISEGTGAGPQHF TGTGCCATCAGTGAGGGGACAGGGGCAGGGCCCCAGCATTTT
TRBJ2-2 . TRBV20-1 few 14 CSAIDRVNTGELFF TGCAGTGCTATAGATCGGGTGAACACCGGGGAGCTGTTTTTT
TRBJ2-5 TRBD1 TRBV5-1 . 16 CASSLELGQSQETQYF TGCGCCAGCAGCTTGGAGTTGGGACAGTCCCAAGAGACCCAGTACTTC
TRBJ2-5 TRBD1 TRBV6-6 . 14 CASINRGYQETQYF TGTGCCAGCATTAACAGGGGGTACCAAGAGACCCAGTACTTC
TRBJ1-5 . TRBV10-2 many 13 CASSGTENQPQHF TGCGCCAGCAGCGGGACGGAGAATCAGCCCCAGCATTTT
TRBJ1-4 TRBD1 TRBV7-3 few 15 CASSITAGGNEKLFF TGTGCCAGCAGCATCACAGCAGGGGGGAATGAAAAACTGTTTTTT
TRBJ2-2 . TRBV10-3 . 13 CAISARDTGELFF TGTGCCATCAGTGCCCGGGACACCGGGGAGCTGTTTTTT
TRBJ1-5 TRBD1 TRBV20-1 many 14 CSARAGTGSQPQHF TGCAGTGCTAGAGCCGGGACAGGATCTCAGCCCCAGCATTTT
TRBJ2-5 . TRBV11-2 . 14 CASSPPDRRETQYF TGTGCCAGCAGCCCTCCCGACAGGCGGGAGACCCAGTACTTC
TRBJ1-1 TRBD1 TRBV5-1 . 15 CASSAGQGFFLEAFF TGCGCCAGCAGCGCGGGACAGGGTTTCTTTCTTGAAGCTTTCTTT
TRBJ1-1 . TRBV7-9 many 14 CASTLQGLNTEAFF TGTGCCAGCACCCTGCAGGGCCTGAACACTGAAGCTTTCTTT
TRBJ2-7 TRBD1 TRBV12-3/TRBV12-4 few 16 CASSSLPGQGRDEQYF TGTGCCAGCAGTAGCCTCCCGGGACAGGGAAGGGACGAGCAGTACTTC
TRBJ1-5 TRBD1 TRBV15 many 16 CATSRGSGQGNQPQHF TGTGCCACCAGCAGAGGCAGTGGACAGGGTAATCAGCCCCAGCATTTT
TRBJ1-2 . TRBV10-3 many 14 CAISTGAQDYGYTF TGTGCCATCAGTACCGGGGCGCAGGACTATGGCTACACCTTC
TRBJ1-5 . TRBV20-1 few 15 CSAREGARDSQPQHF TGCAGTGCTAGAGAGGGCGCCAGGGACTCCCAGCCCCAGCATTTT
TRBJ2-3 TRBD2 TRBV10-2 . 13 CASMMAGADTQYF TGCGCCAGCATGATGGCGGGGGCAGATACGCAGTATTTT
TRBJ2-7 TRBD2 TRBV6-5 many 13 CASIGLAGYEQYF TGTGCCAGCATTGGTCTAGCGGGCTACGAGCAGTACTTC
TRBJ2-2 TRBD1 TRBV20-1 few 15 CSARDPQGLTGELFF TGCAGTGCTAGAGATCCACAGGGGTTGACCGGGGAGCTGTTTTTT
TRBJ2-7 TRBD1 TRBV7-8 many 14 CASSLGDRSYEQYF TGTGCCAGCAGCTTAGGGGACAGGAGCTACGAGCAGTACTTC
TRBJ1-4 . TRBV7-9 few 15 CASSLDQVGGEKLFF TGTGCCAGCAGCTTAGATCAGGTCGGCGGGGAAAAACTGTTTTTT
TRBJ2-5 . TRBV29-1 . 14 CSVPGQVDMGTQYF TGCAGCGTTCCCGGTCAAGTGGACATGGGGACCCAGTACTTC
TRBJ2-7 . TRBV7-9 . 10 CASSPPGQYF TGTGCCAGCAGTCCGCCGGGACAGTACTTC
TRBJ1-1 . TRBV7-9 . 16 CASSFGGQGSYTEAFF TGTGCCAGCAGTTTTGGGGGGCAGGGGAGCTACACTGAAGCTTTCTTT
TRBJ1-5 TRBD1 TRBV7-2 . 16 CASSLPGQGPGWPQHF TGTGCCAGCAGCTTACCTGGACAGGGGCCTGGATGGCCCCAGCATTTT
TRBJ2-7 TRBD1 TRBV5-1 many 16 CASSPGTVDRIYEQYF TGCGCCAGCAGCCCGGGGACAGTGGACCGAATCTACGAGCAGTACTTC
TRBJ2-2 . TRBV24-1 few 9 CATSGELFF TGTGCCACCAGTGGGGAGCTGTTTTTT
TRBJ2-6 TRBD1 TRBV7-8 . 17 CASSFGQGATGANVLTF TGTGCCAGCAGCTTTGGACAGGGGGCGACTGGGGCCAACGTCCTGACTTTC
TRBJ2-7 . TRBV7-2 many 16 CASSLQGMRIIYEQYF TGTGCCAGCAGCTTGCAGGGGATGCGGATAATCTACGAGCAGTACTTC
TRBJ2-6 TRBD1 TRBV5-1 . 14 CANEQGSGANVLTF TGCGCCAACGAACAGGGGTCTGGGGCCAACGTCCTGACTTTC
TRBJ1-2 . TRBV5-1 many 13 CASSVGKRYGYTF TGCGCCAGCAGCGTTGGAAAGCGTTATGGCTACACCTTC
TRBJ1-5 . TRBV30 once 13 CAWSQKGPPAQHF TGTGCCTGGAGTCAAAAGGGCCCTCCAGCCCAGCATTTT
TRBJ2-5 . TRBV20-1 . 13 CSASRGGGETQYF TGCAGTGCCAGCAGAGGAGGGGGAGAGACCCAGTACTTC
TRBJ1-6 . TRBV15 . 14 CATSKSRVGSPLHF TGTGCCACCAGCAAGAGCAGGGTTGGCTCACCCCTCCACTTT
TRBJ1-2 . TRBV10-2 . 15 CASSDSGQGDYGYTF TGCGCCAGCAGTGACTCCGGGCAGGGTGACTATGGCTACACCTTC
TRBJ1-1 . TRBV20-1 . 13 CSERGPMNTEAFF TGCAGTGAACGGGGCCCCATGAACACTGAAGCTTTCTTT
TRBJ2-7 . TRBV9 many 15 CASRTTTARSYEQYF TGTGCCAGCAGGACAACGACAGCGCGCTCCTACGAGCAGTACTTC
TRBJ2-7 TRBD1 TRBV20-1 many 13 CSVTPGQLYEQYF TGCAGTGTTACACCGGGACAGTTATACGAGCAGTACTTC
TRBJ2-5 . TRBV11-2 . 13 CASSLMLQETQYF TGTGCCAGCAGCTTAATGCTACAAGAGACCCAGTACTTC
TRBJ2-5 . TRBV20-1 many 14 CSLIEVIAQETQYF TGCAGTCTAATAGAGGTGATAGCGCAAGAGACCCAGTACTTC
TRBJ2-7 . TRBV5-1 . 16 CASSLKSSVPTYEQYF TGCGCCAGCAGCTTGAAGTCTAGCGTTCCTACCTACGAGCAGTACTTC
TRBJ1-1 . TRBV5-1 . 12 CASSSGGGGAFF TGCGCCAGCAGCTCGGGGGGGGGAGGAGCTTTCTTT